One and the same sample provided the 7 T cell receptor beta chains below, sequenced in a study of PD-1 blockade in mismatch repair-deficient tumors. Using immunoSEQ multiplex PCR, the repertoire was profiled, and TCRdb retains in-frame clones only, with some absent. This repertoire shows around 50,000 clones, approximately 80% found once; its top ten account for roughly 3.3%. Sequences were derived from PBMCs, sampled before pembrolizumab treatment. Receptors originate from an adult with mismatch repair-deficient cancer.

The chain carries TRBV19 and TRBJ2-5; D not certain. The CDR3 spans 12 residues. V lost 8 bases and J lost 4, with 11 bases in between. Germline lookup yields CDR1 LNHDA and CDR2 SQIVND (reference sequence). The DNA of the CDR3 is TGTGCCAGTTCCCGCCTGGGAGAGACCCAGTACTTC. Its protein product is CASSRLGETQYF.

This chain joins TRBV5-1 and TRBJ2-1; tentatively, D is TRBD2 (5 bases). The CDR3 sequence is 15 residues long. Germline CDR1 SGHRS, CDR2 YFSETQ. Trimming left V 0 bases short and J 0 bases short, with 7 bases between. The DNA of the CDR3 is TGCGCCAGCAGCTTGGGGGAGAGCTCCTACAATGAGCAGTTCTTC. It yields the protein CASSLGESSYNEQFF.

The rearrangement uses TRBV2 and TRBJ2-5; 9 bases match TRBD2. The CDR3 is made up of 12 amino acids. Germline CDR1 reads SNHLY; CDR2 reads FYNNEI. V gave up 7 bases and J gave up 4 bases; unmatched junction bases: 1. The CDR3, as DNA: TGTGCCAGCAAGACTAGCGGAGAGACCCAGTACTTC. Protein: CASKTSGETQYF.

The V gene is TRBV5-8, the J gene TRBJ1-1, with 11 bases fitting TRBD1. The CDR3 runs to 16 residues. CDR1 and CDR2 (germline): SGHTS, YDEGEE. After removal of 2 bases from V and 2 bases from J, the junction contained 5 bases not matched to a gene. The CDR3 reads CASSLRDRGANTEAFF. DNA of the CDR3: TGTGCCAGCAGCTTACGGGACAGGGGGGCAAACACTGAAGCTTTCTTT.

J is TRBJ2-3 and V is TRBV6-1; D is possibly TRBD2 (6 bases). CDR3 length equals 12 residues. V was clipped by 8 bases and J by 4 bases, with 10 bases between them. From germline, CDR1 is MNHNS and CDR2 SASEGT. The CDR3 protein is CASGRSADTQYF. CDR3 coding DNA: TGTGCCAGCGGGAGGTCGGCAGATACGCAGTATTTT.

The chain joins TRBV10-3 to TRBJ2-5, with 8 bases fitting TRBD1. This CDR3 has 15 residues. The germline CDR1 and CDR2 sequences are ENHRY and SYGVKD. V lost 10 bases and J lost 2; bases outside the gene matches: 12. The CDR3 spells CATRARTGPQETQYF. CDR3 DNA: TGTGCCACTCGAGCCCGGACAGGGCCTCAAGAGACCCAGTACTTC.

J is TRBJ1-1 and V is TRBV4-1, with 9 bases fitting TRBD1. Germline trimming cut 1 base from V and 3 bases from J; bases unmatched to any gene: 3. Looked up from germline, CDR1 is MGHRA and CDR2 is YSYEKL. There are 15 residues in the CDR3. The CDR3 DNA reads as TGCGCCAGCAGCCAAGGGACAGGGGAGGACACTGAAGCTTTCTTT. Amino acid sequence: CASSQGTGEDTEAFF.